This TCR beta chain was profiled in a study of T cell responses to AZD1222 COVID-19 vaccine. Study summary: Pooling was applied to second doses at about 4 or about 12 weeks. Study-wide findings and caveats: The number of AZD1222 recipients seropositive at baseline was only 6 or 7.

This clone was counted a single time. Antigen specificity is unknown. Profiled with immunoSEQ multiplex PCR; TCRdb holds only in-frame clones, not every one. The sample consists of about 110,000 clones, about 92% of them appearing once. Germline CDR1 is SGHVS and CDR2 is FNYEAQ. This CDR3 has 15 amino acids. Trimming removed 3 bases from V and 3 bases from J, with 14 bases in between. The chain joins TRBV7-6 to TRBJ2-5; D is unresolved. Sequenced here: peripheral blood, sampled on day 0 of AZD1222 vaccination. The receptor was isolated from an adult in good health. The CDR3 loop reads CASSLNPILKETQYF. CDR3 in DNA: TGTGCCAGCAGCTTGAACCCGATACTAAAAGAGACCCAGTACTTC.